The entry below gives a single T cell receptor (beta chain) sequence along with its context. Its antigen is not identified. The sample is drawn from a study of cytomegalovirus exposure and HLA in healthy donors. General study points: In vitro data verified three CMV-associated chains as specific for CMV antigens.

Use of 60 Vbeta and 13 Jbeta primers characterized the PCR. The protocol was immunoSEQ multiplex PCR, while the TCRdb copy is restricted to in-frame clones and leaves out a portion. The sample carries more than 80,000 clones, 78% recorded once. The trim removed 4 bases at V and 7 bases at J, leaving 3 bases unmatched. This CDR3 region has 13 residues. Per the germline V gene, CDR1 is MNHEY and CDR2 is SMNVEV (reference sequence). The sequence was collected from a woman aged 40-49 years in good health and CMV-seropositive. Material for sequencing was PBMCs. The chain is built from TRBV27 and TRBJ1-5; TRBD1 agrees at 8 bases. The CDR3 sequence: CASSSGGRQPQHF. The CDR3 DNA sequence: TGTGCCAGCAGTTCAGGGGGCAGACAGCCCCAGCATTTT.